This T cell receptor beta chain was recovered during a study of cytomegalovirus exposure and HLA in healthy donors. General study points: Earlier analysis yielded a pattern in which most TCR beta V segments were productive about 87% or about 30% of the time.

PCR was performed using 60 Vbeta and 13 Jbeta primers. Produced via immunoSEQ multiplex PCR; TCRdb's table is partial and in-frame only. Among approximately 100,000 clones listed, 70% to 80% were seen once. This clone came up a few times. What it binds is not known. CDR1 and CDR2 from the germline V gene are GTSNPN and SVGIG (reference sequence). The germline V and J ends were trimmed by 3 bases and 4 bases, with 7 bases remaining between them. This CDR3 is 12 amino acids long. V usage is TRBV30 and J usage is TRBJ1-5; D unresolved. Sequencing was carried out using PBMCs. The sequence came from a woman aged 18-29 years in good health and CMV-seropositive. As DNA, the CDR3 is TGTGCCTGGAGCCCCCCAAATCAGCCCCAGCATTTT. Its translation is CAWSPPNQPQHF.